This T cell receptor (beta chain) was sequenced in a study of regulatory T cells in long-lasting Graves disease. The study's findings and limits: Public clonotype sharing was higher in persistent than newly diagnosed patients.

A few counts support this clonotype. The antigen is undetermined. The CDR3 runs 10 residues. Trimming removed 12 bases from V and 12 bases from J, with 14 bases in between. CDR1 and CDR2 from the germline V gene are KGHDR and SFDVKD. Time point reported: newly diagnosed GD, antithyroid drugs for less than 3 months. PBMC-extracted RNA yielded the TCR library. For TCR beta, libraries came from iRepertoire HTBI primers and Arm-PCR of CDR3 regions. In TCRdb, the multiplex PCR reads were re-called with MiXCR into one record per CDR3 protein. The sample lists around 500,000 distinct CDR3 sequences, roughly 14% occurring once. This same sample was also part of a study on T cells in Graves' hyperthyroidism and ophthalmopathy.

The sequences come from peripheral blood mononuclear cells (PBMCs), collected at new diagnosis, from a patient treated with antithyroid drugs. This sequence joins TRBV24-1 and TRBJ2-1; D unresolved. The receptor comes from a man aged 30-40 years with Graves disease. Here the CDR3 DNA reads TGTGCCTCTCGCTGGGTTCCGCAGTTCTTC. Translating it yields CASRWVPQFF.